This TCR beta chain was captured in a study of cytomegalovirus exposure and HLA in healthy donors. General study results and limits: TCR beta sequences reportedly predicted most subjects' HLA-A and HLA-B alleles accurately. Earlier analysis looked at TCR beta V segments, and most were productive about 90% or about 30% of the time. Association with HLA alleles at 0.05 false discovery rate was found for 15,000 or so TCR beta sequences in a later analysis. Later work found that TCR association rates differed between HLA loci; DRB1 had the most and HLA-C the fewest.

This clone was observed a single time. The antigen is undetermined. 60 Vbeta and 13 Jbeta primers were used in PCR. Profiled with immunoSEQ multiplex PCR; TCRdb holds only in-frame clones, not every one. The table includes some 120,000 clones, roughly 70% detected once. The V and J ends lost 6 bases and 6 bases respectively, with 18 bases between them. There are 16 residues in the CDR3. CDR1 MGHRA and CDR2 YSYEKL come from the germline V gene. The source is a man between 35 and 55 years old in good health and CMV-seropositive. Specimen: PBMCs. The chain recombines TRBV4-1 with TRBJ1-6, with D hard to call. CDR3 loop: CASSLSPGAINSPLHF. DNA of the CDR3: TGCGCCAGCAGTCTATCCCCCGGAGCTATTAATTCACCCCTCCACTTT.